The 32 T cell receptor beta chains in this list originate from one sample, sequenced in a study of blood T cells in healthy people across ages. PCR was performed a second time for roughly 7 to 11 cycles using a sample-barcoded 5' primer and a J-beta primer mix. TCRdb passed the 5' RACE reads through MiXCR, listing each CDR3 protein once. The sample yields 800,000 to 1,300,000 distinct CDR3 sequences, 25% seen once. These records were also assigned to another study, of T cells of mothers and their children.

Sequenced sample: blood. The receptors shown here come from a girl aged 2 to 10 in good health.

The genes are TRBV5-1 and TRBJ2-7; the match to TRBD1 covers 9 bases. Looked up from germline, CDR1 is SGHRS and CDR2 is YFSETQ. The V segment lost 0 bases and the J segment 6 bases; nucleotides outside the gene matches: 7. This CDR3 region has 15 residues. CDR3 in DNA: TGCGCCAGCAGCTTGGATGAGGGACAGGGCCGCGAGCAGTACTTC. Translating gives CASSLDEGQGREQYF.

The table lists this clonotype with a few counts. The CDR3 DNA follows: TGCGCCAGCAGCCAAAGCCTGACTACAGGGCATACGCAGTATTTT. Encoded protein: CASSQSLTTGHTQYF. The chain joins TRBV4-3 to TRBJ2-3; weak D call: TRBD1 (6 bases). CDR1 and CDR2 (germline): LGHNA, YSLEER. V was cut by 2 bases and J by 7 bases, with 16 bases left in between. CDR3 length: 15 residues.

V usage is TRBV6-1 and J usage is TRBJ1-3, with unresolved D. CDR3 length: 14 residues. V was cut by 2 bases and J by 3 bases, with 8 bases left in between. CDR1 and CDR2 (germline): MNHNS, SASEGT. DNA of the CDR3: TGTGCCAGCAGTGAAAAAAGTAATGGAAACACCATATATTTT. The encoded protein is CASSEKSNGNTIYF.

As for this clonotype: Given the absence of the conserved phenylalanine or tryptophan at the CDR3 end, a read error is likely. The chain uses TRBV4-2 and TRBJ2-5; D gene ambiguous. The germline V gene encodes CDR1 LGHNA and CDR2 YNFKEQ. Between the trimmed V and J ends, which lost 1 base and 4 bases, there was a span of 7 bases. The CDR3 has 13 residues. CDR3 residues: CASSQGLPETQYL. The CDR3 DNA follows: TGTGCCAGCAGCCAAGGGCTACCAGAGACCCAGTACCTC.

The V call is TRBV27, the J call TRBJ2-5; 7 nucleotides align to TRBD2. The J call may be incorrect, as the DNA end agrees better with TRBJ2-1. CDR1 and CDR2 (germline): MNHEY, SMNVEV (reference sequence). The length of the CDR3 is 16 residues. The CDR3 nucleotides are TGTGCCAGCGGTTGGGCGGGAGTATCAAACTACAATGAGCAGTTCTTC. Translating gives CASGWAGVSNYNEQFF.

The V and J genes are TRBV7-9 and TRBJ1-1; D is uncertain. The CDR3 covers 15 residues. Germline CDR1 reads SEHNR; CDR2 reads FQNEAQ (reference sequence). The V and J ends lost 5 bases and 0 bases respectively, with 13 bases between them. The CDR3 region is CASSLSGVMNTEAFF. In DNA form, the CDR3 reads TGTGCCAGCAGCCTCTCTGGGGTAATGAACACTGAAGCTTTCTTT.

This chain uses TRBV29-1 with TRBJ2-1; tentative D call: TRBD1 (5 bases). Looked up from germline, CDR1 is SQVTM and CDR2 is ANQGSEA. With 1 base removed from V and 8 bases from J, the gap between germline ends came to 18 bases. The CDR3 loop spans 15 amino acids. CDR3 protein: CSVEGDSTSQYEQFF. The CDR3 coding sequence is TGCAGCGTTGAAGGAGACAGTACCAGCCAATATGAGCAGTTCTTC.

The gene calls are TRBV29-1 and TRBJ1-1; D perhaps matches TRBD1 (5 bases). This CDR3 is 13 amino acids long. The V end lost 4 bases, the J end lost 1 base, and 10 bases lay between the germline ends. CDR1 and CDR2 (germline): SQVTM, ANQGSEA. The CDR3 is CSVVDRRNTEAFF. The DNA of the CDR3 is TGCAGCGTTGTCGACAGAAGGAACACTGAAGCTTTCTTT.

This clonotype was seen only a few times. The chain combines TRBV20-1 with TRBJ2-5; TRBD2 matches 8 bases. The CDR3 is 14 residues long. From germline, CDR1 is DFQATT and CDR2 SNEGSKA (reference sequence). The chain's CDR3 is CRGHGLAVGETQYF. The CDR3 DNA reads as TGCAGGGGTCACGGACTAGCTGTAGGAGAGACCCAGTACTTC.

This clonotype has a handful of counts. V and J are TRBV15 and TRBJ1-5; D is ambiguous. The CDR3 sequence is 13 residues long. The germline gives CDR1 LNHNV, CDR2 YYDKDF (reference sequence). Trimming stripped 0 bases from V and 3 bases from J, with 3 bases between. The CDR3: CATSREVNQPQHF. CDR3 sequence (DNA): TGTGCCACCAGCAGAGAAGTCAATCAGCCCCAGCATTTT.

In its sample, this clonotype was seen a few times. Here the CDR3 DNA reads TGTGCCAGCAGGCTACAGGGGGCTGGTTTGACGGGGGAGCAGTACTTC. Protein: CASRLQGAGLTGEQYF. The gene calls are TRBV5-8 and TRBJ2-7, with 9 nucleotides matching TRBD1. CDR1 and CDR2 (germline): SGHTS, YDEGEE. V was pared by 5 bases and J by 7 bases, with 16 bases of the junction left unmatched. CDR3 size: 16 residues.

Of note for this clonotype: The junction departs from the called germline gene at one end, perhaps through a read error. J is TRBJ2-3 and V is TRBV29-1; 8 positions agree with TRBD2. This CDR3 is 17 amino acids long. Germline CDR1 reads SQVTM; CDR2 reads ANQGSEA. Written as DNA, the CDR3 is TGCAGCGTTGAACGGCCCAAGCTAGCGGGTGGCACGGATACGCAGTATTTT. As protein: CSVERPKLAGGTDTQYF.

The V call is TRBV5-1, the J call TRBJ2-3, with 9 bases aligning to TRBD2. After removal of 6 bases from V and 3 bases from J, the junction contained 14 bases not matched to a gene. The germline V gene has CDR1 SGHRS and CDR2 YFSETQ. CDR3 length equals 17 residues. The CDR3 coding sequence is TGCGCCAGCACCGGGGTCCTAGCGGGGAGACAAACAGATACGCAGTATTTT. This translates into CASTGVLAGRQTDTQYF.

This clonotype was counted between two and nine times. The rearrangement uses TRBV20-1 and TRBJ2-7, with D possibly TRBD1 on 8 matching bases. CDR3 length equals 17 residues. V lost 6 bases to trimming and J lost 2 bases, with 26 bases between them. The germline gives CDR1 DFQATT, CDR2 SNEGSKA (reference sequence). CDR3 DNA: TGCAGTGCATTTGACAGGGGTCTAGCTAGCGGAACCTACGAGCAGTACTTC. Encoded protein: CSAFDRGLASGTYEQYF.

The chain links TRBV10-2 to TRBJ2-7; 7 bases are shared with TRBD1. The length of the CDR3 is 15 residues. J gave up 5 bases and V 7 bases, and 14 bases lay outside the gene matches. The germline gives CDR1 WSHSY, CDR2 SAAADI. CDR3 loop: CASKKGDRDRDEQYF. DNA for the CDR3: TGCGCCAGCAAAAAGGGAGACAGGGATCGCGACGAGCAGTACTTC.

The chain carries TRBV29-1 and TRBJ2-7; maybe TRBD2 (6 bases). CDR3 length: 10 amino acids. Germline-derived CDR1 and CDR2 are SQVTM and ANQGSEA. Trimming stripped 6 bases from V and 6 bases from J, with 9 bases between. CDR3 loop: CSVHGGEQYF. The DNA for the CDR3 is TGCAGCGTCCACGGGGGCGAGCAGTACTTC.

The sample holds a few counts of this clonotype. CDR3 sequence reads: CASANGRDGNNEQFF. The CDR3 DNA sequence: TGCGCCAGCGCCAACGGACGGGATGGTAACAATGAGCAGTTCTTC. J is TRBJ2-1 and V is TRBV4-1; the D gene is possibly TRBD2 (5 bases). The CDR3 length is 15 residues. Germline-derived CDR1 and CDR2 are MGHRA and YSYEKL. Trimming stripped 8 bases from V and 5 bases from J, with 19 bases between.

This clonotype has a handful of counts. V gene TRBV12-3 or TRBV12-4 combines with J gene TRBJ2-3, with TRBD2 identical over 7 bases. This CDR3 has 15 amino acids. With 7 bases clipped from V and 4 bases from J, the junction kept 11 bases outside the gene matches. The CDR3 region has the DNA TGTGCCAGCAATATTCTCCGGGAGGCGGCAGATACGCAGTATTTT. Amino acid sequence: CASNILREAADTQYF.

The gene calls are TRBV6-1 and TRBJ2-7; no firm D call. This CDR3 is built from 13 residues. Germline lookup yields CDR1 MNHNS and CDR2 SASEGT. The V end lost 3 bases, the J end lost 2 bases, and 8 bases lay between the germline ends. The CDR3 reads CASSDKITYEQYF. In nucleotides, the CDR3 is TGTGCCAGCAGTGACAAAATAACCTACGAGCAGTACTTC.

This sequence joins TRBV28 and TRBJ2-1; no definite D call. Germline CDR1 is MDHEN and CDR2 is SYDVKM. V shed 3 bases and J shed 1 base, with 13 bases lying between them. CDR3 length: 16 amino acids. CDR3 amino acids: CASSLDIAESYNEQFF. The CDR3 DNA reads TGTGCCAGCAGTTTGGATATAGCTGAATCCTACAATGAGCAGTTCTTC.

This clonotype was found a few times. The V and J genes are TRBV9 and TRBJ2-7, with a tentative D call TRBD2 (5 bases). The ends were cut back, 0 bases at V and 5 bases at J, with 9 bases in the middle. The CDR3 length is 13 residues. Germline CDR1 and CDR2: SGDLS and YYNGEE. The DNA of the CDR3 is TGTGCCAGCAGCGTAGGAGGGAACGACGAGCAGTACTTC. Translation gives CASSVGGNDEQYF. The variable domain in full, with the rest retrieved from reference TRBV9 and TRBJ2-7, is DSGVTQTPKHLITATGQRVTLRCSPRSGDLSVYWYQQSLDQGLQFLIQYYNGEERAKGNILERFSAQQFPDLHSELNLSSLELGDSALYFCASSVGGNDEQYFGPGTRLTVT.

This clonotype was counted ten times or more. The chain is built from TRBV5-1 and TRBJ2-5, with D hard to call. The CDR3 extends over 14 amino acids. Germline lookup yields CDR1 SGHRS and CDR2 YFSETQ. Trimming took 3 bases from V and 5 from J, leaving 14 bases between them. The CDR3 bases are TGCGCCAGCAGCTCTCCGCCGAGTCCGGAGACCCAGTACTTC. This translates into CASSSPPSPETQYF.

This clonotype was found a few times. The chain employs TRBV11-3 and TRBJ1-1, with TRBD1 matching 7 bases. In germline, CDR1 is SGHNT, CDR2 YENEEA. CDR3 length equals 15 residues. J was trimmed by 0 bases and V by 5 bases; bases with no gene match: 6. The CDR3 spells CASSHTGTVNTEAFF. The CDR3 region has the DNA TGTGCCAGCAGCCATACCGGGACAGTGAACACTGAAGCTTTCTTT.

The V gene is TRBV6-1, the J gene TRBJ1-6; 10 nucleotides match TRBD1. The CDR3 has 15 residues. After removal of 3 bases from V and 12 bases from J, the junction contained 8 bases not matched to a gene. Germline CDR1 reads MNHNS; CDR2 reads SASEGT. CDR3 residues: CASSEVGQGLEPLHF. The CDR3 region has the DNA TGTGCCAGCAGTGAGGTGGGACAGGGGTTGGAACCCCTCCACTTT.

The chain links TRBV7-2 to TRBJ2-5; D unresolved. The CDR3 extends over 13 amino acids. Germline assignment: CDR1 SGHTA and CDR2 FQGNSA. Trimming removed 6 bases at V and 5 bases at J, with 13 bases between. The CDR3 region has the DNA TGTGCCAGCAGTCTGGGCTCGGCTGAGACCCAGTACTTC. This sequence encodes CASSLGSAETQYF.

The rearrangement joins TRBV20-1 to TRBJ2-7; D unresolved. V lost 6 bases, J lost 2 bases, and 11 bases lay in between. Germline assignment: CDR1 DFQATT and CDR2 SNEGSKA (reference sequence). CDR3 length: 12 amino acids. In DNA form, the CDR3 reads TGCAGTGCCTGGAACAGCCCCTACGAGCAGTACTTC. Translated, it gives CSAWNSPYEQYF.

This chain joins TRBV9 and TRBJ1-2; no firm D call. CDR3 size: 8 residues. Germline lookup yields CDR1 SGDLS and CDR2 YYNGEE. Trimming shortened V by 4 bases and J by 10 bases, and 2 bases separated the two germline ends. CDR3: CASSPYTF. The CDR3 nucleotides read TGTGCCAGCAGCCCCTACACCTTC.

This clonotype was seen ten or more times. The junction and the germline gene differ at one end; a read error may be behind it. The gene calls are TRBV3-1 and TRBJ2-7, with D perhaps TRBD2 (5 bases). The CDR3 has 13 residues. The V gene's germline CDR1 is LGHDT and CDR2 YNNKEL (reference sequence). Here the CDR3 DNA reads TGCGCCAGCAGCCAAGTTCGGGGCTACGAGCAGTACTTC. As protein: CASSQVRGYEQYF.

The chain joins TRBV12-3 or TRBV12-4 to TRBJ2-5; D possibly corresponds to TRBD2 (5 bases). This CDR3 contains 13 residues. The germline V and J ends were trimmed by 6 bases and 5 bases, with 13 bases remaining between them. CDR3 residues: CASSPSSGETQYF. The CDR3 nucleotides are TGTGCCAGCAGCCCTTCATCGGGGGAGACCCAGTACTTC.

The chain combines TRBV19 with TRBJ2-7; 7 nucleotides match TRBD1. The V gene's germline CDR1 is LNHDA and CDR2 SQIVND (reference sequence). The junction had 5 bases not matched to a gene; V was cut back by 7 bases and J by 2 bases. CDR3 length: 13 amino acids. The CDR3 DNA follows: TGTGCCAGTATAGGGACAGACGCCTACGAGCAGTACTTC. Its translation is CASIGTDAYEQYF.

The V gene is TRBV6-5, the J gene TRBJ2-2, with D possibly being TRBD1 (5 bases). The CDR3 has 14 residues. Trimming stripped 5 bases from V and 6 bases from J, with 13 bases between. From germline, CDR1 is MNHEY and CDR2 SVGAGI. The CDR3 region is CASSRQISSGELFF. The CDR3 DNA sequence: TGTGCCAGCAGTAGACAGATTAGTTCCGGGGAGCTGTTTTTT.

This clonotype occurred many times. The chain recombines TRBV6-6 with TRBJ2-3; D may be TRBD2 (6 bases). Germline V lookup: CDR1 MNHNY, CDR2 SVGAGI (reference sequence). CDR3 length: 16 residues. V was shortened by 3 bases and J by 5 bases, with 18 bases between the two germline ends. The CDR3, as DNA: TGTGCCAGCAGTTATTTAGCGGTCCCAAAGGTAGATACGCAGTATTTT. It yields the protein CASSYLAVPKVDTQYF.